This T cell receptor beta chain was found in a study of blood T cell repertoires in COVID-19. As for this clone: This CDR3 is also generated by other DNA sequences in the sample.

Germline V gives CDR1 MDHEN, CDR2 SYDVKM. Unmatched junction bases numbered 4, after V lost 5 bases and J lost 4 bases. The length of the CDR3 is 15 residues. Measured with immunoSEQ multiplex PCR; TCRdb has only the in-frame clones, and not every one. The table includes around 87,000 clones, around four fifths detected once. Sequences were obtained from peripheral blood. The chain recombines TRBV28 with TRBJ2-1, with 11 positions matching TRBD2. The source is a human donor in a cohort sampled during active COVID-19. The CDR3 bases are TGTGCCAGCAGTCGTACTAGCGGGAGATACAATGAGCAGTTCTTC. This sequence encodes CASSRTSGRYNEQFF. Drawing the rest from reference TRBV28 and TRBJ2-1, the complete variable domain is DVKVTQSSRYLVKRTGEKVFLECVQDMDHENMFWYRQDPGLGLRLIYFSYDVKMKEKGDIPEGYSVSREKKERFSLILESASTNQTSMYLCASSRTSGRYNEQFFGPGTRLTVL.